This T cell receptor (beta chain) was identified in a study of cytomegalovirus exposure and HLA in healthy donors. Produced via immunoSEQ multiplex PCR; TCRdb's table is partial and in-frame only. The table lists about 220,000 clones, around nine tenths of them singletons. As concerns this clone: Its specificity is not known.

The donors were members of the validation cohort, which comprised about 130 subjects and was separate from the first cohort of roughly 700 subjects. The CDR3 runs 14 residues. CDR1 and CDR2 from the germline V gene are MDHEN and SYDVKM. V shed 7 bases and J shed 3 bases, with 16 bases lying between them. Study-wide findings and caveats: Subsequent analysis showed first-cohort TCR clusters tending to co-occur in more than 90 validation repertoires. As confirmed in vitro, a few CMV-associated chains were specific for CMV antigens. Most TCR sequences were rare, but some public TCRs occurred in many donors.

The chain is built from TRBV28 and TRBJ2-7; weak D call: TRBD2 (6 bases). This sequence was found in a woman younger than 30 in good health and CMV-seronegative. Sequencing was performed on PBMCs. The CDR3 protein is CASIPTGDLYEQYF. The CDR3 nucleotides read TGTGCCAGCATTCCGACGGGAGATCTCTACGAGCAGTACTTC.